This T cell receptor (beta chain) was documented in a study of CD8 T cells in Susac syndrome. Trimming stripped 6 bases from V and 0 bases from J, with 29 bases between. CDR1 and CDR2 from the germline V gene are MNHNS and SASEGT. The CDR3 is 20 residues long. From blood CD8+ and CD4+ T cells, the TCR beta chain was sequenced. Controls were healthy donors (matched for age and sex). Negative isolation yielded CD8+ and CD4+ T cells; FACS enriched TEMRA cells. Reverse transcription used roughly 0.5 to 1 ug RNA and random hexamers. The CDR3 of TCR beta was amplified by immunoSEQ multiplex PCR across 54 Vbeta and 13 Jbeta. One entry per CDR3 protein, called by TCRdb with MiXCR from the immunoSEQ multiplex PCR reads. The repertoire holds 100,000 or so distinct CDR3 sequences, with about 93% as singletons.

Sequencing was done on a sample of CD4+ T cells from PBMCs. The chain combines TRBV6-1 with TRBJ1-2; D is uncertain. The sequence derives from a human donor in good health. DNA of the CDR3: TGTGCCAGCAGGTTCGGGAACACTGAAGCTTTCTTATGTGCTAACTATGGCTACACCTTC. This translates into CASRFGNTEAFLCANYGYTF.